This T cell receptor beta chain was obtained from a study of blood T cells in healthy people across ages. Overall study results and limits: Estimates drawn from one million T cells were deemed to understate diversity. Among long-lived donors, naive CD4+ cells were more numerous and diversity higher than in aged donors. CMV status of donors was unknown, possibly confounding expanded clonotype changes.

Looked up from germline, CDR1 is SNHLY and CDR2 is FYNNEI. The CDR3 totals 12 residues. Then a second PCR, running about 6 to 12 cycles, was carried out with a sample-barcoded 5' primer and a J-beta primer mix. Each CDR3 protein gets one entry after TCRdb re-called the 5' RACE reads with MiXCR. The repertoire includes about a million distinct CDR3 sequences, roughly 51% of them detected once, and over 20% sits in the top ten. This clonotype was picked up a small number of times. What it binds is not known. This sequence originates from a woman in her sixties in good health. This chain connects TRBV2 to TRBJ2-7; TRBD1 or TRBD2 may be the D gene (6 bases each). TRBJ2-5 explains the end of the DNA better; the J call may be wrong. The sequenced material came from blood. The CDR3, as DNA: TGTGCCAGCATGACAGGAGGGGAGACCCAGTACTTC. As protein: CASMTGGETQYF.